The present TCR beta chain was sequenced within a study of T cells expressing NK-cell markers. Overall study results and limits: One observes that, in a handful of donors, these clonotypes were also the leading ones within the CD3+CD56-NKG2C+ fraction. About 1.0-7.5% of CD8+ T cells in about six donors belonged to dominant NKG2C+ clonotypes.

The length of the CDR3 is 17 residues. Germline V gene data show CDR1 as SEHNR and CDR2 as FQNEAQ (reference sequence). TCRdb reworked the 5' RACE reads into one entry per CDR3 protein, no DNA. The sample table sets out 300,000 to 500,000 distinct CDR3 sequences. With regard to this clonotype: Antigen specificity is unknown.

The sequenced sample was blood T cells: a sorted CD56 or NKG2C T cell subset, CD4+ or CD8+ T cells, or bulk PBMC T cells (not recorded which). The TCR originated in a woman aged 50 to 65 in good health. The V and J genes are TRBV7-9 and TRBJ2-2; the D gene TCRdb calls, TRBD2, cannot be checked with no DNA. CDR3 loop: CASSPTSGSSGTGELFF.